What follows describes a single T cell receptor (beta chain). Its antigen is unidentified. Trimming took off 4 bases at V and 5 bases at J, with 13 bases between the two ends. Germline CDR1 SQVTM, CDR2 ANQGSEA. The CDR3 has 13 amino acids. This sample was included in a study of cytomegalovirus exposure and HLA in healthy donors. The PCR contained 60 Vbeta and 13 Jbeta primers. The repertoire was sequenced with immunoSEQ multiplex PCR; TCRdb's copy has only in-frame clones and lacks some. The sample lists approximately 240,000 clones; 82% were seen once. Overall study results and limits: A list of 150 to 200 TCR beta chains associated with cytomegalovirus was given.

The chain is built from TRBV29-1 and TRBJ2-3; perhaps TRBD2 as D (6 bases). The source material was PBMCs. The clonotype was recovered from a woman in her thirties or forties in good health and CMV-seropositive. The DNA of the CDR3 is TGCAGCGTTGGAGGGAGGCGATTAGATACGCAGTATTTT. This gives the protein CSVGGRRLDTQYF.